The clone carrying this T cell receptor beta chain appeared a few times. The antigen remains undetermined. Expressed TCRB transcripts were sequenced after all isolated RNA was converted to cDNA. Sequenced by immunoSEQ multiplex PCR; TCRdb stores in-frame clones only, minus some. The table has around 450,000 clones, over 10% seen once; the top ten hold approximately 0.05%. CD45RO/CCR7/CD25/CD127/CD95/CD27 separated CD4+ naive, central memory, regulatory and stem cell-like memory cells by sorting. In all sorted populations, purity surpassed 95%. This record belongs to a study of beta chain features in type 1 diabetes. Study findings and constraints: Researchers reported that naive, central memory and Treg TCRB repertoires appeared more similar in patients than in healthy donors. Insertions were fewer and deletions more numerous at VDJ junctions in type 1 diabetes patients.

This receptor was taken from a woman in her late teens or twenties in good health. The material sequenced was naive CD4+ T cells from blood.

In nucleotides, the CDR3 is TGTGCCATCAGTGAGTGGACTACAGGTTACACAGATACGCAGTATTTT. Translation: CAISEWTTGYTDTQYF. V and J are TRBV10-3 and TRBJ2-3; possibly TRBD2 for D (6 bases). The CDR3 consists of 16 residues. The germline V gene has CDR1 ENHRY and CDR2 SYGVKD. Trimming removed 1 base at V and 2 bases at J, with 13 bases between.